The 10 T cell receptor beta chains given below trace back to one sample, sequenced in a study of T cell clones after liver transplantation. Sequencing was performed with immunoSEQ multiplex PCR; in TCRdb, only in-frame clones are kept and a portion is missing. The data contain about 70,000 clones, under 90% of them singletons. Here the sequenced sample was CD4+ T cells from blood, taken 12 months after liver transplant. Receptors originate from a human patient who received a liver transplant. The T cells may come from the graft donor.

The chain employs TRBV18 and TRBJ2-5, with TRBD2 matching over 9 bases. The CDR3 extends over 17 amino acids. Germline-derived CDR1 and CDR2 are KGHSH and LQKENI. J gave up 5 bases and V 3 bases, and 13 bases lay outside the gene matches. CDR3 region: CASSPGLAGDGGETQYF. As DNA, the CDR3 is TGTGCCAGCTCACCGGGATTAGCGGGAGATGGCGGGGAGACCCAGTACTTC.

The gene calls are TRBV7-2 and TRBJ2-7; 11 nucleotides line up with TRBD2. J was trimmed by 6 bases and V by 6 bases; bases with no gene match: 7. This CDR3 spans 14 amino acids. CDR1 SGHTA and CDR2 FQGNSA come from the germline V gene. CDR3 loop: CASSALAGVPEQYF. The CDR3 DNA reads TGTGCCAGCAGTGCACTAGCGGGAGTCCCCGAGCAGTACTTC.

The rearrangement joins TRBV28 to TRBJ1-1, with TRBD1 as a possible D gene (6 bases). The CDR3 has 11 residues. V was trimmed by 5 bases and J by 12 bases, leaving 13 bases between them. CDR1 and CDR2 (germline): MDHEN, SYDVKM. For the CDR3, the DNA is TGTGCCAGCAGTAGTGACAGGAGTCCTTTCTTT. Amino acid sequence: CASSSDRSPFF.

In DNA form, the CDR3 reads TGTGCCAGCAGCTTAGCGCGAACTAGCGGGAGAAGCACAGATACGCAGTATTTT. As protein: CASSLARTSGRSTDTQYF. The V gene is TRBV7-8, the J gene TRBJ2-3, with 11 nucleotides matching TRBD2. Germline-derived CDR1 and CDR2 are SGHVS and FQNEAQ. CDR3 length equals 18 residues. Losses at the gene ends were 0 bases for V and 0 bases for J; bases not matched to a gene: 5.

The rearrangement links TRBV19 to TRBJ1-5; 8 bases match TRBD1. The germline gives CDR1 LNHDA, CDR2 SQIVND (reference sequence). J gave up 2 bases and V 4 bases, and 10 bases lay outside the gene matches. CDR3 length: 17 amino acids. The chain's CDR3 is CASSTLTGGSGNQPQHF. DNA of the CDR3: TGTGCCAGTAGTACGCTAACAGGGGGGAGTGGCAATCAGCCCCAGCATTTT.

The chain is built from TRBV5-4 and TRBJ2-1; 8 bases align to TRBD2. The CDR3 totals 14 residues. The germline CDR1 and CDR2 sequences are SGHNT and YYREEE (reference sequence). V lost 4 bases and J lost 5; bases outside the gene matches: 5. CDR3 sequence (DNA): TGTGCCAGCAGCGGGTCGGGAGGGAACAATGAGCAGTTCTTC. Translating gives CASSGSGGNNEQFF.

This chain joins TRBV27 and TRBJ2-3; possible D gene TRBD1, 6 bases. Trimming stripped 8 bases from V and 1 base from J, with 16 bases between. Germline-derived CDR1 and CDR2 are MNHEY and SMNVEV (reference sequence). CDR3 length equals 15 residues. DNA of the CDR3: TGTGCCAGCCGGCTACAGGGTCGTGGCACAGATACGCAGTATTTT. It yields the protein CASRLQGRGTDTQYF.

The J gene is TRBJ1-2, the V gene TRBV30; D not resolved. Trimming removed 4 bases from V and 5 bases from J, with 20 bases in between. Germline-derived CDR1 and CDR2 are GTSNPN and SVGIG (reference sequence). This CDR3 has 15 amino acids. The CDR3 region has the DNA TGTGCCTGGACACAATCGGACGAGTCTTTATATGGCTACACCTTC. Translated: CAWTQSDESLYGYTF.

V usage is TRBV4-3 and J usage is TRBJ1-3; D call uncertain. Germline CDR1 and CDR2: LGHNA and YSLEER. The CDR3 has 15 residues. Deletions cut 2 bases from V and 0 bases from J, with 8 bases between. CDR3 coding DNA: TGCGCCAGCAGCCAAAGGAAGTTCTCTGGAAACACCATATATTTT. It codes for CASSQRKFSGNTIYF.

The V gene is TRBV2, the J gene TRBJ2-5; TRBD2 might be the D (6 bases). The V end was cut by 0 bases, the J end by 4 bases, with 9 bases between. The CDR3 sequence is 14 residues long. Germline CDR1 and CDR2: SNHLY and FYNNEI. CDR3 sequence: CASSEALGGETQYF. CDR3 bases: TGTGCCAGCAGTGAAGCGCTGGGGGGAGAGACCCAGTACTTC. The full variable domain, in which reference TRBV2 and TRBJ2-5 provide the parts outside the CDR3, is EPEVTQTPSHQVTQMGQEVILRCVPISNHLYFYWYRQILGQKVEFLVSFYNNEISEKSEIFDDQFSVERPDGSNFTLKIRSTKLEDSAMYFCASSEALGGETQYFGPGTRLLVL.